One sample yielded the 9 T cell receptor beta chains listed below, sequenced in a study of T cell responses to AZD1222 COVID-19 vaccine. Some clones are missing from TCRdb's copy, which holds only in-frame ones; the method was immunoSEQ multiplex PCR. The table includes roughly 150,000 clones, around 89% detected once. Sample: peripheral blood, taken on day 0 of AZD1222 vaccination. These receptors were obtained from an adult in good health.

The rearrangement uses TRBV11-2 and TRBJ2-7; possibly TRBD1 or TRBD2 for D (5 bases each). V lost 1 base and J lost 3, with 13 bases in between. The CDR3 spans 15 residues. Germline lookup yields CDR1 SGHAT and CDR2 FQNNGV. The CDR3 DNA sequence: TGTGCCAGCAGCTTAGCGGGGACGGGGCTCTACGAGCAGTACTTC. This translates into CASSLAGTGLYEQYF.

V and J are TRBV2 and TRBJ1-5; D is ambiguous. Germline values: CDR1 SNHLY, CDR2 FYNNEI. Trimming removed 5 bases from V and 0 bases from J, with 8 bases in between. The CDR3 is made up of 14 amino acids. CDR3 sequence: CASSRGNSNQPQHF. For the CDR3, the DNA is TGTGCCAGCAGTCGAGGAAATAGCAATCAGCCCCAGCATTTT.

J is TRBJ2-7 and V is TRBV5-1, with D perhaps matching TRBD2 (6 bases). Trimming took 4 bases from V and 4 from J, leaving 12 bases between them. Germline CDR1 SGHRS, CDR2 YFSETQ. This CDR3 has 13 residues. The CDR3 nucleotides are TGCGCCAGCAGCGGACTACGGGGGTACGAGCAGTACTTC. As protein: CASSGLRGYEQYF.

The CDR3 region is CASSMGLRQAKNIQYF. In DNA form, the CDR3 reads TGTGCCAGTAGTATGGGGCTCCGGCAGGCCAAAAACATTCAGTACTTC. V and J are TRBV19 and TRBJ2-4; a weak D match, TRBD1 (5 bases). Trimming pared 3 bases from V and 1 base from J, leaving 13 bases between. The CDR3 has 16 residues. CDR1 LNHDA and CDR2 SQIVND come from the germline V gene (reference sequence).

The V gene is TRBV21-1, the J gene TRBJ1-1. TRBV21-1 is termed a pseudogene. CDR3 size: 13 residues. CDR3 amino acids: CASSRAGPTEAFF. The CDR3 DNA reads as TGTGCCAGCAGCAGAGCAGGGCCCACTGAAGCTTTCTTT.

The CDR3 DNA follows: TGCGCCAGCAGCTCGGACAGGCGCTCTGGGGCCAACGTCCTGACTTTC. This translates into CASSSDRRSGANVLTF. The J gene is TRBJ2-6, the V gene TRBV5-1; 7 bases fit TRBD1. J was trimmed by 0 bases and V by 3 bases; bases with no gene match: 3. The CDR3 is 16 residues long. The germline V gene encodes CDR1 SGHRS and CDR2 YFSETQ.

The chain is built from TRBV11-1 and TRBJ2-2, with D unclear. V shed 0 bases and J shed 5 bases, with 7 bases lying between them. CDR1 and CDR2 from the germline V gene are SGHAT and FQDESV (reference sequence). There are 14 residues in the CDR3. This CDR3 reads CASSLAPRTGELFF. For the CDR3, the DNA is TGTGCCAGCAGCTTAGCGCCTAGGACCGGGGAGCTGTTTTTT.

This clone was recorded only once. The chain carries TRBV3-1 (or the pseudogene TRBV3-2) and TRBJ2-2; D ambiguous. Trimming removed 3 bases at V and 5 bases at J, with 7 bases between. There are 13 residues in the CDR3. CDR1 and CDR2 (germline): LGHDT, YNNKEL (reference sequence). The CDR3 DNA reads TGTGCCAGCAGCCACAGGAATACCGGGGAGCTGTTTTTT. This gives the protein CASSHRNTGELFF.

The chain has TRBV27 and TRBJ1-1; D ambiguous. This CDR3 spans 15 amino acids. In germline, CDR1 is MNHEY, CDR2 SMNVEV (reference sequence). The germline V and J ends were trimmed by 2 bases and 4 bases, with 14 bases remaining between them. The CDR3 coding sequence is TGTGCCAGCAGTTTAAGGGCCGGAGGGTCCACTGAAGCTTTCTTT. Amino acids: CASSLRAGGSTEAFF.